This TCR beta chain was identified during a study of patients and donors after allogeneic stem cell transplantation. Each CDR3 protein is one row after TCRdb ran MiXCR on the RT-PCR reads. The data contain under 170,000 distinct CDR3 sequences, about two fifths of them singletons. Specimen: blood, either unsorted or a sorted T cell fraction (not recorded which). This receptor was taken from a human donor who was either an allogeneic HSCT recipient or a stem cell or donor lymphocyte infusion donor (not recorded which). It is not recorded whose cells these are; they may come from a transplant donor.

The CDR3 region is CSARDVVYNEQFF. CDR3 sequence (DNA): TGCAGTGCTAGAGATGTGGTCTACAATGAGCAGTTCTTC. The V call is TRBV20-1, the J call TRBJ2-1; unclear D gene. The CDR3 is 13 residues long. Germline V gene data show CDR1 as DFQATT and CDR2 as SNEGSKA (reference sequence). V was cut by 0 bases and J by 3 bases, with 6 bases left in between.